Below, 27 T cell receptor beta chains from the same sample are listed, as sequenced in a study of a mutant IDH1 vaccine in newly diagnosed glioma. TCRdb keeps only in-frame clones here, not all; method: immunoSEQ multiplex PCR. The data hold roughly 30,000 clones, with around 82% observed a single time. Documented time point: week 11, during vaccination. In every dose of vaccine, 300 ug of mutant IDH1 20-mer peptide was given alongside topical imiquimod. What these receptors recognize is not known. Sequenced material: PBMCs, taken from a glioma patient whose treatment included an IDH1 peptide vaccine. The source of these receptors is a young man with glioma.

The V gene is TRBV6-1, the J gene TRBJ2-7; D ambiguous. Germline V gives CDR1 MNHNS, CDR2 SASEGT. Between the trimmed V and J ends, which lost 10 bases and 3 bases, there was a span of 10 bases. The CDR3 is 11 residues long. CDR3 loop: CATQQNYEQYF. The CDR3, as DNA: TGTGCCACCCAGCAGAACTACGAGCAGTACTTC.

CDR3 region: CASSLSGTDTQYF. The CDR3 DNA reads as TGTGCCAGCAGCTTATCGGGGACAGATACGCAGTATTTT. The chain links TRBV7-9 to TRBJ2-3; a weak D match, TRBD2 (5 bases). The CDR3 is made up of 13 amino acids. CDR1 and CDR2 (germline): SEHNR, FQNEAQ (reference sequence). Between the trimmed V and J ends, which lost 2 bases and 3 bases, there was a span of 6 bases.

The rearrangement uses TRBV10-3 and TRBJ1-5; TRBD1 is a possible D gene (6 bases). The CDR3 has 16 residues. Germline V lookup: CDR1 ENHRY, CDR2 SYGVKD. V lost 5 bases, J lost 2 bases, and 16 bases lay in between. The CDR3 loop reads CAISQPTGDGNQPQHF. CDR3 DNA sequence: TGTGCCATCAGTCAACCGACAGGAGATGGCAATCAGCCCCAGCATTTT.

The sample holds one count of this clone. V and J are TRBV29-1 and TRBJ2-5; 10 nucleotides align to TRBD2. Germline V gene data show CDR1 as SQVTM and CDR2 as ANQGSEA. CDR3 size: 13 residues. V trimming: 4 bases; J trimming: 5 bases; junction bases outside the gene matches: 4. The CDR3: CSVASGSGETQYF. Here the CDR3 DNA reads TGCAGCGTTGCTAGCGGGAGCGGGGAGACCCAGTACTTC.

The gene calls are TRBV30 and TRBJ1-1, with D possibly being TRBD1 (5 bases). The CDR3 extends over 13 amino acids. Per germline, CDR1 GTSNPN and CDR2 SVGIG (reference sequence). Deletions cut 3 bases from V and 1 base from J, with 9 bases between. The CDR3 is CAWRIGTNTEAFF. The DNA for the CDR3 is TGTGCCTGGAGGATCGGGACGAACACTGAAGCTTTCTTT.

The chain is built from TRBV11-2 and TRBJ2-5; 10 bases align to TRBD2. The CDR3 is 14 amino acids. Germline assignment: CDR1 SGHAT and CDR2 FQNNGV. Losses at the gene ends were 4 bases for V and 5 bases for J; bases not matched to a gene: 4. The DNA of the CDR3 is TGTGCCAGCAGCTCTAGCGGGAGTACGGAGACCCAGTACTTC. Its translation is CASSSSGSTETQYF.

The chain employs TRBV10-3 and TRBJ1-2; TRBD1 aligns across 8 bases. Per germline, CDR1 ENHRY and CDR2 SYGVKD. The J segment lost 6 bases and the V segment lost 6 bases, leaving 12 bases of the junction unmatched. The CDR3 has 15 residues. The CDR3 protein is CAISGQGIAFHGYTF. The CDR3 region has the DNA TGTGCCATCAGCGGACAGGGCATCGCATTTCATGGCTACACCTTC.

The rearrangement links TRBV5-6 to TRBJ2-7; D may be TRBD2 (5 bases). The germline gives CDR1 SGHDT, CDR2 YYEEEE. Trimming stripped 4 bases from V and 0 bases from J, with 17 bases between. The CDR3 loop spans 16 amino acids. Here the CDR3 DNA reads TGTGCCAGCAGCCTAAGAAGCGGTCCTAGCTCCTACGAGCAGTACTTC. It is translated as CASSLRSGPSSYEQYF.

Here the CDR3 DNA reads TGCAGCGTTCTTACAGAAGACTATGGCTACACCTTC. Its translation is CSVLTEDYGYTF. The chain carries TRBV29-1 and TRBJ1-2, with D unresolved. The CDR3 runs 12 residues. Trimming removed 5 bases at V and 3 bases at J, with 10 bases between. Germline V gene data show CDR1 as SQVTM and CDR2 as ANQGSEA.

The V gene is TRBV10-3, the J gene TRBJ2-3; 15 bases line up with TRBD2. J was trimmed by 2 bases and V by 6 bases; bases with no gene match: 9. Germline CDR1 reads ENHRY; CDR2 reads SYGVKD. The CDR3 is 18 residues long. CDR3 DNA sequence: TGTGCCATCAGAGGACTAGCGGGAGGGCCCACGTCCACAGATACGCAGTATTTT. It translates to CAIRGLAGGPTSTDTQYF.

The chain has TRBV25-1 and TRBJ2-7; tentatively, D is TRBD1 (6 bases). Germline CDR1 and CDR2: MGHDK and SYGVNS. The CDR3 runs to 13 residues. The germline V and J ends were trimmed by 6 bases and 2 bases, with 11 bases remaining between them. In DNA form, the CDR3 reads TGTGCCAGCAGAGGACAGTTAACCTACGAGCAGTACTTC. Its translation: CASRGQLTYEQYF.

This clone was observed a few times. This chain joins TRBV7-8 and TRBJ2-7; D unresolved. The length of the CDR3 is 14 residues. Between the trimmed V and J ends, which lost 2 bases and 2 bases, there was a span of 10 bases. Germline V gene sequence: CDR1 SGHVS, CDR2 FQNEAQ. The CDR3 is CASSLPAAAYEQYF. CDR3 bases: TGTGCCAGCAGCTTACCGGCAGCAGCCTACGAGCAGTACTTC.

The chain recombines TRBV7-8 with TRBJ1-5; 9 nucleotides line up with TRBD1. The germline CDR1 and CDR2 sequences are SGHVS and FQNEAQ. The V gene end was trimmed by 9 bases and the J gene end by 5 bases; junction bases not matched to a gene: 14. The CDR3 has 16 amino acids. CDR3 region: CASAAGDRVFHQPQHF. CDR3 bases: TGTGCCAGTGCGGCCGGGGACAGGGTATTTCATCAGCCCCAGCATTTT.

In this sample, this clone turned up once. V is TRBV7-2 and J is TRBJ1-1; TRBD1 might be the D (5 bases). Germline V gene sequence: CDR1 SGHTA, CDR2 FQGNSA. CDR3 size: 13 residues. Trimming took 8 bases from V and 5 from J, leaving 15 bases between them. DNA for the CDR3: TGTGCCAGCCATCGGGGGGAAGGGACTGAAGCTTTCTTT. Translated, it gives CASHRGEGTEAFF.

The rearrangement links TRBV28 to TRBJ1-2, with D possibly TRBD1 on 6 matching bases. The ends were cut back, 6 bases at V and 2 bases at J, with 13 bases in the middle. The CDR3 length is 14 residues. The germline CDR1 and CDR2 sequences are MDHEN and SYDVKM. CDR3 loop: CASRTGAGNYGYTF. The CDR3 region has the DNA TGTGCCAGCAGGACGGGGGCGGGGAACTATGGCTACACCTTC.

The rearrangement links TRBV5-1 to TRBJ2-3; D is ambiguous. In germline, CDR1 is SGHRS, CDR2 YFSETQ. The CDR3 consists of 15 residues. With 1 base removed from V and 1 base from J, the gap between germline ends came to 10 bases. The CDR3 coding sequence is TGCGCCAGCAGCTTGTTGGTGGCGGGCACAGATACGCAGTATTTT. This sequence encodes CASSLLVAGTDTQYF.

J is TRBJ1-6 and V is TRBV14, with D maybe TRBD1 (5 bases). Trimming left V 4 bases short and J 10 bases short, with 14 bases between. This CDR3 contains 14 residues. The germline gives CDR1 SGHDN, CDR2 FVKESK. CDR3 loop: CASSPIRGESPLHF. CDR3 bases: TGTGCCAGCAGCCCGATTCGAGGGGAATCACCCCTCCACTTT.

In its sample, this clone was seen once. This chain uses TRBV6-6 with TRBJ1-4; TRBD1 agrees at 7 bases. The CDR3 totals 14 residues. Trimming cost V 6 bases and J 8 bases; bases outside gene matches: 9. Per germline, CDR1 MNHNY and CDR2 SVGAGI (reference sequence). Here the CDR3 DNA reads TGTGCCAGCAGCGCAGGGGGGGACTGGGAAAAACTGTTTTTT. It encodes CASSAGGDWEKLFF.

The CDR3 DNA reads as TGTGCCAGCTCACCATATCTGCGGGGCAACTCCTACGAGCAGTACTTC. Its translation: CASSPYLRGNSYEQYF. The V gene is TRBV18, the J gene TRBJ2-7; TRBD2 is a possible D gene (6 bases). CDR1 and CDR2 from the germline V gene are KGHSH and LQKENI. Trimming removed 2 bases at V and 0 bases at J, with 14 bases between. The CDR3 extends over 16 amino acids. Looking up the rest from reference TRBV18 and TRBJ2-7 gives the full variable domain: NAGVMQNPRHLVRRRGQEARLRCSPMKGHSHVYWYRQLPEEGLKFMVYLQKENIIDESGMPKERFSAEFPKEGPSILRIQQVVRGDSAAYFCASSPYLRGNSYEQYFGPGTRLTVT.

The CDR3 protein is CASSQGGKGRTGGYTF. In DNA form, the CDR3 reads TGCGCCAGCAGCCAAGGCGGGAAGGGCCGGACGGGTGGCTACACCTTC. The V call is TRBV4-1, the J call TRBJ1-2; D uncertain. Per the germline V gene, CDR1 is MGHRA and CDR2 is YSYEKL. The CDR3 covers 16 residues. The V end was cut by 1 base, the J end by 7 bases, with 19 bases between.

The DNA of the CDR3 is TGTGCCAGTAGTATGGGAACAGGGGATGGCTACACCTTC. Protein product: CASSMGTGDGYTF. J is TRBJ1-2 and V is TRBV19, with 7 bases identical to TRBD1. Germline CDR1 reads LNHDA; CDR2 reads SQIVND (reference sequence). V was pared by 3 bases and J by 6 bases, with 4 bases of the junction left unmatched. The CDR3 loop spans 13 amino acids.

A few counts support this clone. V usage is TRBV7-8 and J usage is TRBJ2-7; 8 bases align to TRBD1. The CDR3 spans 14 residues. Germline-derived CDR1 and CDR2 are SGHVS and FQNEAQ. V lost 3 bases to trimming and J lost 6 bases; unmatched junction nucleotides: 7. For the CDR3, the DNA is TGTGCCAGCAGCTTGGCCGGGACAGGCGGCGAGCAGTACTTC. Translation gives CASSLAGTGGEQYF.

This chain links TRBV30 with TRBJ1-1; tentatively, D is TRBD1 (5 bases). V dropped 0 bases and J dropped 7 bases, with 12 bases sitting between them. The germline V gene has CDR1 GTSNPN and CDR2 SVGIG (reference sequence). CDR3 length: 13 residues. The CDR3 protein is CAWSVGAGIEAFF. DNA for the CDR3: TGTGCCTGGAGTGTTGGGGCCGGGATTGAAGCTTTCTTT.

The V call is TRBV18, the J call TRBJ1-4; D is undetermined. Germline assignment: CDR1 KGHSH and CDR2 LQKENI. With 6 bases removed from V and 1 base from J, the gap between germline ends came to 6 bases. The CDR3 totals 13 residues. DNA of the CDR3: TGTGCCAGCTCGGCTGTAACTAATGAAAAACTGTTTTTT. Translation gives CASSAVTNEKLFF.

The rearrangement uses TRBV29-1 and TRBJ2-7; no reliable D call. Germline CDR1 reads SQVTM; CDR2 reads ANQGSEA. Trimming stripped 7 bases from V and 1 base from J, with 20 bases between. This CDR3 has 15 residues. The CDR3 loop is CSASGKKDHSYEQYF. Written as DNA, the CDR3 is TGCAGCGCCTCCGGTAAGAAGGATCATTCCTACGAGCAGTACTTC.

V is TRBV19 and J is TRBJ1-6; 7 positions match TRBD1. V shed 1 base and J 0 bases; nucleotides not matched to a gene: 6. CDR3 size: 18 residues. Germline V gives CDR1 LNHDA, CDR2 SQIVND (reference sequence). The CDR3 sequence is CASSIAGTASSYNSPLHF. The CDR3 bases are TGTGCCAGTAGTATAGCAGGGACAGCGAGCTCCTATAATTCACCCCTCCACTTT.

The chain has TRBV27 and TRBJ1-5; no definite D call. Looked up from germline, CDR1 is MNHEY and CDR2 is SMNVEV (reference sequence). The CDR3 contains 13 residues. With 5 bases removed from V and 5 bases from J, the gap between germline ends came to 10 bases. The CDR3 region is CASSNHTHQPQHF. The CDR3 DNA is TGTGCCAGCAGTAACCACACTCATCAGCCCCAGCATTTT.